These T cell receptor beta chains were read from a single sample in a study of OX40 agonist ivuxolimab in advanced cancers. Sequencing used immunoSEQ multiplex PCR; TCRdb keeps in-frame clones, though not all of them. The sample lists 13,000 to 15,000 clones; 65% to 75% were seen once. The sample in question was CD4+ or CD8+ T cells sorted from blood, obtained in a trial of the OX40 agonist ivuxolimab. The receptors come from an adult with an advanced solid tumor such as melanoma, head and neck, liver or kidney cancer. CDR3s include the opening cysteine and the closing phenylalanine or tryptophan. The order of the fields is clone size, D gene, J gene, V gene, CDR3 DNA, CDR3 protein. A D gene is named only where the DNA matches it firmly. Size values are once, few and many counts, or a class for expanded clones, and some rows have none.

size: -; D: -; J: TRBJ2-2; V: TRBV25-1; DNA: TGTGCCAGCAGTGGCGGTTCAGACCGAACCGGGGAGCTGTTTTTT; CDR3: CASSGGSDRTGELFF
size: -; D: -; J: TRBJ1-2; V: TRBV10-1; DNA: TGCGCCAGCAGTGAGAAGAGTCTGGTCTATGGCTACACCTTC; CDR3: CASSEKSLVYGYTF
size: -; D: -; J: TRBJ2-2; V: TRBV15; DNA: TGTGCCACCAGCACCTGGGACGGTAACACCGGGGAGCTGTTTTTT; CDR3: CATSTWDGNTGELFF
size: -; D: -; J: TRBJ1-2; V: TRBV4-3; DNA: TGCGCCAGCAGCCCCTCCCCCACCCCAAGCCCTAACTATGGCTACACCTTC; CDR3: CASSPSPTPSPNYGYTF
size: -; D: -; J: TRBJ2-3; V: TRBV14; DNA: TGTGCCAGCAGCCAAGATCTTGTCACAGATACGCAGTATTTT; CDR3: CASSQDLVTDTQYF
size: -; D: TRBD2; J: TRBJ2-5; V: TRBV14; DNA: TGTGCCAGCAGCCAATCGGGCGGGAGAAGTTGGGAGACCCAGTACTTC; CDR3: CASSQSGGRSWETQYF
size: -; D: -; J: TRBJ1-5; V: TRBV4-3; DNA: TGCGCCAGCAGCCAAGTCCCGGGGTTGGATCAGCCCCAGCATTTT; CDR3: CASSQVPGLDQPQHF
size: -; D: -; J: TRBJ2-1; V: TRBV21-1; DNA: TGTGCCAGCAGCAAAGATCGCCCTAGCGGGAGTAATGAGCAGTTCTTC; CDR3: CASSKDRPSGSNEQFF
size: -; D: -; J: TRBJ2-7; V: TRBV9; DNA: TGTGCCAGCAGCGTAGCCGGAACAGGGTTGTACGAGCAGTACTTC; CDR3: CASSVAGTGLYEQYF
size: -; D: TRBD2; J: TRBJ2-5; V: TRBV19; DNA: TGTGCCAGTAGTATAGGGGCGGGAGGCTCTCAAGAGACCCAGTACTTC; CDR3: CASSIGAGGSQETQYF
size: -; D: -; J: TRBJ2-3; V: TRBV7-8; DNA: TGTGCCAGCAGCTTACTTCTTAGAGGCACAGATACGCAGTATTTT; CDR3: CASSLLLRGTDTQYF
size: few; D: -; J: TRBJ2-7; V: TRBV30; DNA: TGTGCCTGGAGTGTCGAAAACCGTCCGAACGAGCAGTACTTC; CDR3: CAWSVENRPNEQYF
size: -; D: TRBD1; J: TRBJ2-1; V: TRBV6-5; DNA: TGTGCCAGCAGTTACTCGAACAGGGGGCCCTACAATGAGCAGTTCTTC; CDR3: CASSYSNRGPYNEQFF
size: -; D: TRBD1; J: TRBJ1-4; V: TRBV25-1; DNA: TGTGCCAGCTTGGGGCAGGGGGGGGGTGAAAAACTGTTTTTT; CDR3: CASLGQGGGEKLFF
size: once; D: -; J: TRBJ2-3; V: TRBV28; DNA: TGTGCCAGCAGTTCCCGGGATAAGCACTCCCTGGGGGATACGCAGTATTTT; CDR3: CASSSRDKHSLGDTQYF
size: -; D: TRBD1; J: TRBJ2-7; V: TRBV9; DNA: TGTGCCAGCAGCGTAGCTACTCAGGGGGCCTACGAGCAGTACTTC; CDR3: CASSVATQGAYEQYF
size: -; D: -; J: TRBJ2-3; V: TRBV5-1; DNA: TGCGCCAGCAGCTTTAGTGCAGATACGCAGTATTTT; CDR3: CASSFSADTQYF
size: -; D: TRBD1; J: TRBJ2-5; V: TRBV7-9; DNA: TGTGCCAGCAGCTTTGGTGCGGACAGGCAAGAGACCCAGTACTTC; CDR3: CASSFGADRQETQYF
size: large; D: -; J: TRBJ2-7; V: TRBV11-2; DNA: TGTGCCAGCAGCGCCGGGTGGCTGGGCGAGCAGTACTTC; CDR3: CASSAGWLGEQYF
size: once; D: -; J: TRBJ2-7; V: TRBV27; DNA: TGTGCCAGCAGTTTACGGGGTTACGAGCAGTACTTC; CDR3: CASSLRGYEQYF
size: -; D: TRBD2; J: TRBJ2-3; V: TRBV5-1; DNA: TGCGCCAGCAGCTTAGAGACTAGCGGAGATACGCAGTATTTT; CDR3: CASSLETSGDTQYF
size: -; D: TRBD1; J: TRBJ1-3; V: TRBV5-1; DNA: TGCGCCAGCAGCCCCGACAGGGCCTCGGGAAACACCATATATTTT; CDR3: CASSPDRASGNTIYF
size: once; D: -; J: TRBJ2-7; V: TRBV29-1; DNA: TGCAGCGTTGAAGGAAGTGCGGTCCACGAGCAGTACTTC; CDR3: CSVEGSAVHEQYF
size: -; D: TRBD1; J: TRBJ2-1; V: TRBV7-9; DNA: TGTGCCAGCAGCTCGACAGGGGCAAGCTCCTACAATGAGCAGTTCTTC; CDR3: CASSSTGASSYNEQFF
size: few; D: -; J: TRBJ1-1; V: TRBV27; DNA: TGTGCCAGCAGTCAAGAGGGGACTGAAGCTTTCTTT; CDR3: CASSQEGTEAFF
size: -; D: TRBD1; J: TRBJ2-1; V: TRBV7-3; DNA: TGTGCCAGCAGCTTAGGGACAGGCAATGAGCAGTTCTTC; CDR3: CASSLGTGNEQFF
size: -; D: TRBD2; J: TRBJ2-4; V: TRBV27; DNA: TGTGCCAGCCAGGAAATAACGGGACTAGCGAGGCTAGGCAAAAACATTCAGTACTTC; CDR3: CASQEITGLARLGKNIQYF
size: -; D: -; J: TRBJ2-1; V: TRBV6-4; DNA: TGTGCCAGCAGCAAAGCGGCGCAAACCTACAATGAGCAGTTCTTC; CDR3: CASSKAAQTYNEQFF
size: -; D: -; J: TRBJ2-7; V: TRBV4-1; DNA: TGCGCCAGCAGCCTCGGACAGACTATTACCTACGAGCAGTACTTC; CDR3: CASSLGQTITYEQYF
size: -; D: TRBD2; J: TRBJ2-1; V: TRBV7-9; DNA: TGTGCCAGCAGCTTGACTAGCGGGAGCGATGAGCAGTTCTTC; CDR3: CASSLTSGSDEQFF
size: once; D: -; J: TRBJ1-2; V: TRBV13; DNA: TGTGCCAGCAGCCCCCAAGGACCCTATGGCTACACCTTC; CDR3: CASSPQGPYGYTF
size: -; D: TRBD1; J: TRBJ2-7; V: TRBV7-9; DNA: TGTGCCAGCAGCCCAGTAGACAGGGACTACGAGCAGTACTTC; CDR3: CASSPVDRDYEQYF
size: -; D: TRBD1; J: TRBJ2-1; V: TRBV7-6; DNA: TGTGCCAGCAGCCAGGGACAGGGTATAATTAATGAGCAGTTCTTC; CDR3: CASSQGQGIINEQFF
size: few; D: TRBD1; J: TRBJ2-1; V: TRBV27; DNA: TGTGCCAGCAGACAGGGGTGGAATGAGCAGTTCTTC; CDR3: CASRQGWNEQFF
size: -; D: TRBD2; J: TRBJ2-7; V: TRBV5-4; DNA: TGTGCCAGCAGCAGAGGGGCGGGAGGGTATGAGCAGTACTTC; CDR3: CASSRGAGGYEQYF
size: -; D: TRBD1; J: TRBJ1-1; V: TRBV4-3; DNA: TGCGCCAGCAGCCATCACAGGGGGCCCACTGAAGCTTTCTTT; CDR3: CASSHHRGPTEAFF
size: -; D: -; J: TRBJ1-3; V: TRBV11-2; DNA: TGTGCCAGCAGCTTAGGCTCCCGGCAGTGGGATCTTTTAGGAAACACCATATATTTT; CDR3: CASSLGSRQWDLLGNTIYF
size: -; D: TRBD1; J: TRBJ2-1; V: TRBV10-2; DNA: TGCGCCAGCAGTGAGGACGGGACAGGGGGTAATGAGCAGTTCTTC; CDR3: CASSEDGTGGNEQFF
size: -; D: -; J: TRBJ1-3; V: TRBV2; DNA: TGTGCCAGCCTTGATTGGGGTCAAACTGGAAACACCATATATTTT; CDR3: CASLDWGQTGNTIYF
size: -; D: TRBD1; J: TRBJ1-5; V: TRBV25-1; DNA: TGTGCCAGCAGGGGACAGCACAATCAGCCCCAGCATTTT; CDR3: CASRGQHNQPQHF
size: -; D: TRBD1; J: TRBJ1-2; V: TRBV7-9; DNA: TGTGCCAGCAGCTTAGGACAGGGAAACTATGGCTACACCTTC; CDR3: CASSLGQGNYGYTF